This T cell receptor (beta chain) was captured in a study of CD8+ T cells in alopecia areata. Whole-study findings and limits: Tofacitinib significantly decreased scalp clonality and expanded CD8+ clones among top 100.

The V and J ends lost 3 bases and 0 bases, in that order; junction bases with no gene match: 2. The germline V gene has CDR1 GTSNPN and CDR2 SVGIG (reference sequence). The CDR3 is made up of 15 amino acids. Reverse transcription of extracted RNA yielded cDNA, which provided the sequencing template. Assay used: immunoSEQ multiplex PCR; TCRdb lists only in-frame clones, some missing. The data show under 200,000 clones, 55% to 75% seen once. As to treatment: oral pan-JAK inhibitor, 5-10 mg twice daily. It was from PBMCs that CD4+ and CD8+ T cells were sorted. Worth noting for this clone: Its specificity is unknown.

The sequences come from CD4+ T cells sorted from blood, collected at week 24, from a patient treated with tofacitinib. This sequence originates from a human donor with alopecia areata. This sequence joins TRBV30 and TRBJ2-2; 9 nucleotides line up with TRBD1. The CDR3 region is CAWRGQGANTGELFF. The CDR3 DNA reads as TGTGCCTGGAGGGGACAGGGCGCGAACACCGGGGAGCTGTTTTTT.